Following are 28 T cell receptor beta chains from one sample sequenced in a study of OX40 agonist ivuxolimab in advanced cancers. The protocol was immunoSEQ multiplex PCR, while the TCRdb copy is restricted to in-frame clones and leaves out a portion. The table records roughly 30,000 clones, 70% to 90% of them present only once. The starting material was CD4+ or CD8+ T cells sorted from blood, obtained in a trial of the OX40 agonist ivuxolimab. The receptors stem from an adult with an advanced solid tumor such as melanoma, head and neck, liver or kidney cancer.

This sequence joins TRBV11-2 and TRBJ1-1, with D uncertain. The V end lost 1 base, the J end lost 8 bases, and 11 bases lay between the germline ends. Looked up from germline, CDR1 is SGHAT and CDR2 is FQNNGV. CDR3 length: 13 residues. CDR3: CASSLGPGMEAFF. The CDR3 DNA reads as TGTGCCAGCAGCTTAGGCCCGGGGATGGAAGCTTTCTTT.

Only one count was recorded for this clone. CDR3 amino acids: CASSLVPGQGDRFF. In DNA form, the CDR3 reads TGTGCCAGCAGCTTAGTGCCTGGACAGGGCGACCGGTTCTTC. The V gene is TRBV7-9, the J gene TRBJ2-1; TRBD1 matches at 8 bases. This CDR3 contains 14 residues. J lost 15 bases, V lost 1 base, and 11 bases had no gene match. Per the germline V gene, CDR1 is SEHNR and CDR2 is FQNEAQ (reference sequence).

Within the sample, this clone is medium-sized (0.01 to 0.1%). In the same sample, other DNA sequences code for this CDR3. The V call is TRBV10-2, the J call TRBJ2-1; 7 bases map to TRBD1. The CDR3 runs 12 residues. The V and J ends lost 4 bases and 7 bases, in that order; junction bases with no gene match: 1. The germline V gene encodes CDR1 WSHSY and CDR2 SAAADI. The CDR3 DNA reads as TGCGCCAGCAGTGGACAGGGTAATGAGCAGTTCTTC. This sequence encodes CASSGQGNEQFF.

The CDR3, as DNA: TGTGCCAGCACCTCCCGGGCAGGGCTTACACCGTACTTC. This sequence encodes CASTSRAGLTPYF. The chain uses TRBV28 and TRBJ2-7; TRBD1 is a possible D gene (5 bases). This CDR3 contains 13 residues. CDR1 MDHEN and CDR2 SYDVKM come from the germline V gene. V lost 7 bases to trimming and J lost 12 bases, with 22 bases between them.

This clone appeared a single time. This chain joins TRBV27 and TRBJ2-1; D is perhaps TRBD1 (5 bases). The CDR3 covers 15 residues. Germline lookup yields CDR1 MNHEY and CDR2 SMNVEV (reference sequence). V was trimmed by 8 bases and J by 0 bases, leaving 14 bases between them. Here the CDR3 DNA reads TGTGCCAGCGATGTGACAGCCAGCTCCTACAATGAGCAGTTCTTC. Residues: CASDVTASSYNEQFF.

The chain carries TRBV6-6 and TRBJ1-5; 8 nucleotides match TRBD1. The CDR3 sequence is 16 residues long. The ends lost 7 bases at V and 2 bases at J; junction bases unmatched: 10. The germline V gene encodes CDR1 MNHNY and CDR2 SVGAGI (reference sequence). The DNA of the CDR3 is TGTGCCAGCACATTGACAGGGGCCGGGGGCAATCAGCCCCAGCATTTT. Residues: CASTLTGAGGNQPQHF.

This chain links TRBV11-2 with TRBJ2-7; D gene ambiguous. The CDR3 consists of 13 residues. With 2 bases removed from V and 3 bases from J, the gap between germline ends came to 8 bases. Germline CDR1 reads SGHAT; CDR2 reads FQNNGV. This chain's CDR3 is CASSLSSYYEQYF. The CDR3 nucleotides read TGTGCCAGCAGCTTATCCAGCTACTACGAGCAGTACTTC.

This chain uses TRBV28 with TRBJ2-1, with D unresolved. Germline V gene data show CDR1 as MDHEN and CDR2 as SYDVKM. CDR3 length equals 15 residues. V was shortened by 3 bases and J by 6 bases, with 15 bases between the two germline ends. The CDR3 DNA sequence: TGTGCCAGCAGTTTTAGGGCGCAAAAGGTCAATGAGCAGTTCTTC. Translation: CASSFRAQKVNEQFF.

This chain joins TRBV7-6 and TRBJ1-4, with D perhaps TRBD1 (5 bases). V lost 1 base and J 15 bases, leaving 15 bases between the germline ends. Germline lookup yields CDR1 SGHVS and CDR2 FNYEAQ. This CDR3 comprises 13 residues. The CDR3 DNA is TGTGCCAGCAGCTTAGAGGTGGGGACCGCGGTGTTTTTT. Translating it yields CASSLEVGTAVFF. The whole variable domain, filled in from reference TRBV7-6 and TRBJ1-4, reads GAGVSQSPRYKVTKRGQDVALRCDPISGHVSLYWYRQALGQGPEFLTYFNYEAQQDKSGLPNDRFSAERPEGSISTLTIQRTEQRDSAMYRCASSLEVGTAVFFGSGTQLSVL.

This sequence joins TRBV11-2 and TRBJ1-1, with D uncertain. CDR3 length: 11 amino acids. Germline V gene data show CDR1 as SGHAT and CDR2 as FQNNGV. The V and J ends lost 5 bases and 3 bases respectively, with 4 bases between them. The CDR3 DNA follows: TGTGCCAGCAGCCTTTACACTGAAGCTTTCTTT. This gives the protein CASSLYTEAFF.

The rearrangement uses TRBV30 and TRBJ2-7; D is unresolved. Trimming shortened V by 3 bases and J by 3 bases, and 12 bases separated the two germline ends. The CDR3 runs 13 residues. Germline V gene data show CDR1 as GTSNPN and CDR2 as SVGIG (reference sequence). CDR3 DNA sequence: TGTGCCTGGAGACTCCCTGGGGTCTACGAGCAGTACTTC. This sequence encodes CAWRLPGVYEQYF.

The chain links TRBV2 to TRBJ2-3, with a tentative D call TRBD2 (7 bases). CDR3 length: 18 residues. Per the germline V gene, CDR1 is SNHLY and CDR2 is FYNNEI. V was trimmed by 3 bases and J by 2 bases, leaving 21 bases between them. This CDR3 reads CASSEQLGGGGSTDTQYF. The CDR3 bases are TGTGCCAGCAGTGAGCAGCTAGGAGGGGGGGGCTCCACAGATACGCAGTATTTT. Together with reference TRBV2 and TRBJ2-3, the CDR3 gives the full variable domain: EPEVTQTPSHQVTQMGQEVILRCVPISNHLYFYWYRQILGQKVEFLVSFYNNEISEKSEIFDDQFSVERPDGSNFTLKIRSTKLEDSAMYFCASSEQLGGGGSTDTQYFGPGTRLTVL.

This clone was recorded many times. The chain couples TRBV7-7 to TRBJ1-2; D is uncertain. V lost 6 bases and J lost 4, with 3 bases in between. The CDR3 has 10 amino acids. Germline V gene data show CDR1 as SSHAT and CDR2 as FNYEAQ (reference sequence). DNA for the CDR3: TGTGCCAGCAGTCTCTATGGCTACACCTTC. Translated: CASSLYGYTF.

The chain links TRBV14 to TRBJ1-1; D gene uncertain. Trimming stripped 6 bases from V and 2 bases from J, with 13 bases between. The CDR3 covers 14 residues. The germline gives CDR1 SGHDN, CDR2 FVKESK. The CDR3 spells CASSHWELNTEAFF. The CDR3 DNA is TGTGCCAGCAGTCATTGGGAACTAAACACTGAAGCTTTCTTT. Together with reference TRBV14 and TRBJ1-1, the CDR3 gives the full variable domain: EAGVTQFPSHSVIEKGQTVTLRCDPISGHDNLYWYRRVMGKEIKFLLHFVKESKQDESGMPNNRFLAERTGGTYSTLKVQPAELEDSGVYFCASSHWELNTEAFFGQGTRLTVV.

The CDR3 DNA reads TGTGCCAGTAACTCGGCCCTTCAGGGAAATGAATCTGGGGCCAACGTCCTGACTTTC. Translated: CASNSALQGNESGANVLTF. V and J are TRBV19 and TRBJ2-6; D possibly corresponds to TRBD1 (5 bases). Between the trimmed V and J ends, which lost 7 bases and 1 base, there was a span of 23 bases. The CDR3 has 19 amino acids. CDR1 is LNHDA and CDR2 is SQIVND in the germline V gene (reference sequence).

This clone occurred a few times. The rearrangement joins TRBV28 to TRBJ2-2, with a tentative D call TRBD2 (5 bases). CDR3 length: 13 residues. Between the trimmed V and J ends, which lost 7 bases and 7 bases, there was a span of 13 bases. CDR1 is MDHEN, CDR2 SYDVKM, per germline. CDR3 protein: CASTTGGIGELFF. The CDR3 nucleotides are TGTGCCAGCACCACCGGAGGTATCGGGGAGCTGTTTTTT.

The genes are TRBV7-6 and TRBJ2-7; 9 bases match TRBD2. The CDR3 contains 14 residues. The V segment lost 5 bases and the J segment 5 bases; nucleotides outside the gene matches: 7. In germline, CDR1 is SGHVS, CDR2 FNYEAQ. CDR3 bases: TGTGCCAGCAGCGATAGCGGGGGAAGTGACGAGCAGTACTTC. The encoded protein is CASSDSGGSDEQYF.

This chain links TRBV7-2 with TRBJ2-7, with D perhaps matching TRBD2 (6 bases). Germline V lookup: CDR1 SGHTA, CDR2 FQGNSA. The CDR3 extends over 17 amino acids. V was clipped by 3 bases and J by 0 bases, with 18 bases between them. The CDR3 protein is CASSFGGALFSSYEQYF. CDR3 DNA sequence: TGTGCCAGCAGCTTCGGAGGGGCCCTATTTAGCTCCTACGAGCAGTACTTC.

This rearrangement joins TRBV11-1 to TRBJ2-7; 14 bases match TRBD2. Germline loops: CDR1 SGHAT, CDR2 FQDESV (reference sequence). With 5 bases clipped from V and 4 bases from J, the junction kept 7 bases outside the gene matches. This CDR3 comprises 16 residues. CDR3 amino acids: CASSRIGTSGGYEQYF. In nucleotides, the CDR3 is TGTGCCAGCAGCCGAATAGGGACTAGCGGGGGTTACGAGCAGTACTTC. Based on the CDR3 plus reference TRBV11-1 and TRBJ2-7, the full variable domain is EAEVAQSPRYKITEKSQAVAFWCDPISGHATLYWYRQILGQGPELLVQFQDESVVDDSQLPKDRFSAERLKGVDSTLKIQPAELGDSAMYLCASSRIGTSGGYEQYFGPGTRLTVT.

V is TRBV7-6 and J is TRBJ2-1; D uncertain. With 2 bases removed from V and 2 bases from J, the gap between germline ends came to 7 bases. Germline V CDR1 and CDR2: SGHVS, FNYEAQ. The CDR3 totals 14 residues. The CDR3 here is CASSLTGAYNEQFF. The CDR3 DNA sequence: TGTGCCAGCAGCTTAACTGGGGCCTACAATGAGCAGTTCTTC. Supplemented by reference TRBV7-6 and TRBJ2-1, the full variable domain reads GAGVSQSPRYKVTKRGQDVALRCDPISGHVSLYWYRQALGQGPEFLTYFNYEAQQDKSGLPNDRFSAERPEGSISTLTIQRTEQRDSAMYRCASSLTGAYNEQFFGPGTRLTVL.

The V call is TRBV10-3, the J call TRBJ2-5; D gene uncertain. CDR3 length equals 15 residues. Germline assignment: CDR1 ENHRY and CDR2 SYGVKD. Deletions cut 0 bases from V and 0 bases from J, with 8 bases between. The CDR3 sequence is CAISESVGNQETQYF. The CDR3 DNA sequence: TGTGCCATCAGTGAGTCGGTGGGGAACCAAGAGACCCAGTACTTC.

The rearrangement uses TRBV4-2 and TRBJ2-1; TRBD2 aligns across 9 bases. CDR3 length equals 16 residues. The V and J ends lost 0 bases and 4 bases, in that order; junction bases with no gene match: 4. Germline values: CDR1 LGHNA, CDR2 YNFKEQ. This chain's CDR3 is CASSQDLAGGYNEQFF. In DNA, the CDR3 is TGTGCCAGCAGCCAAGATTTGGCGGGGGGGTACAATGAGCAGTTCTTC.

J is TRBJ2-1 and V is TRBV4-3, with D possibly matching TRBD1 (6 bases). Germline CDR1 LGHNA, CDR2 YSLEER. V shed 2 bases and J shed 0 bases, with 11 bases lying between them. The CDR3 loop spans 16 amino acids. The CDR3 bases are TGCGCCAGCAGCCAAACCGACAGGAGCTCCTACAATGAGCAGTTCTTC. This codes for CASSQTDRSSYNEQFF.

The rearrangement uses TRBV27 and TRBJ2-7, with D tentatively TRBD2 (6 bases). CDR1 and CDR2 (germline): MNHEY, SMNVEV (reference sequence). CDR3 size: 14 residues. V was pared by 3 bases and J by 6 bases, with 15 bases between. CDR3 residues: CASSLAGRQAEQYF. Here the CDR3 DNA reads TGTGCCAGCAGTTTGGCGGGACGGCAAGCCGAGCAGTACTTC.

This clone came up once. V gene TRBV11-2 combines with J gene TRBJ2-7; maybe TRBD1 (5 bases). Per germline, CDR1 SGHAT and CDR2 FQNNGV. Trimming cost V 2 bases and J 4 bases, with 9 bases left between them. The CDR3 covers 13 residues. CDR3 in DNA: TGTGCCAGCAGCTTATCCCAGGGTTACGAGCAGTACTTC. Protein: CASSLSQGYEQYF.

The CDR3 DNA reads as TGTGCCAGTACCCAGGGGAACAATTCACCCCTCCACTTT. It translates to CASTQGNNSPLHF. The rearrangement uses TRBV19 and TRBJ1-6, with D possibly matching TRBD1 (6 bases). The CDR3 covers 13 residues. V lost 7 bases, J lost 7 bases, and 11 bases lay in between. Germline lookup yields CDR1 LNHDA and CDR2 SQIVND (reference sequence).

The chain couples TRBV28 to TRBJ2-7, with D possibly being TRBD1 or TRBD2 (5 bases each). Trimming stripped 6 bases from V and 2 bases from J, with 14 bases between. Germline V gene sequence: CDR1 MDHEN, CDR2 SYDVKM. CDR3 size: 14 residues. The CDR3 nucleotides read TGTGCCAGCAGCCCCCGGGACGGAACCTACGAGCAGTACTTC. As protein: CASSPRDGTYEQYF.

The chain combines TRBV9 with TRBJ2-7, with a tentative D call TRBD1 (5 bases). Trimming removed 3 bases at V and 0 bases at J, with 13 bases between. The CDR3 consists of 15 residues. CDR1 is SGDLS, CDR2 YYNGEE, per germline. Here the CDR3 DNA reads TGTGCCAGCAGCGAGGGGATGCACAGCTCCTACGAGCAGTACTTC. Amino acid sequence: CASSEGMHSSYEQYF.